This paragraph covers one TCR beta chain sequence. Individuals drawn from around 25 US areas were about 18 to 100 years old. The study assigned cohorts using participant-reported clinical history. With 5 bases clipped from V and 5 bases from J, the junction kept 8 bases outside the gene matches. The length of the CDR3 is 16 residues. Looked up from germline, CDR1 is LNHDA and CDR2 is SQIVND (reference sequence). Using immunoSEQ multiplex PCR, the repertoire was profiled, and TCRdb retains in-frame clones only, with some absent. This sample has some 300,000 clones; just under 90% occur once, and the top ten carry about a tenth. The source of the sample is a study of blood T cell repertoires in COVID-19.

Sequenced material: PBMCs or T cells enriched from blood (not recorded which). The chain joins TRBV19 to TRBJ2-1; 11 bases fit TRBD2. The receptor was derived from a woman in her thirties who had recovered from COVID-19. The CDR3 sequence: CASSQWTSGSNNEQFF. The CDR3 DNA sequence: TGTGCCAGTAGTCAATGGACTAGCGGGTCAAACAATGAGCAGTTCTTC.